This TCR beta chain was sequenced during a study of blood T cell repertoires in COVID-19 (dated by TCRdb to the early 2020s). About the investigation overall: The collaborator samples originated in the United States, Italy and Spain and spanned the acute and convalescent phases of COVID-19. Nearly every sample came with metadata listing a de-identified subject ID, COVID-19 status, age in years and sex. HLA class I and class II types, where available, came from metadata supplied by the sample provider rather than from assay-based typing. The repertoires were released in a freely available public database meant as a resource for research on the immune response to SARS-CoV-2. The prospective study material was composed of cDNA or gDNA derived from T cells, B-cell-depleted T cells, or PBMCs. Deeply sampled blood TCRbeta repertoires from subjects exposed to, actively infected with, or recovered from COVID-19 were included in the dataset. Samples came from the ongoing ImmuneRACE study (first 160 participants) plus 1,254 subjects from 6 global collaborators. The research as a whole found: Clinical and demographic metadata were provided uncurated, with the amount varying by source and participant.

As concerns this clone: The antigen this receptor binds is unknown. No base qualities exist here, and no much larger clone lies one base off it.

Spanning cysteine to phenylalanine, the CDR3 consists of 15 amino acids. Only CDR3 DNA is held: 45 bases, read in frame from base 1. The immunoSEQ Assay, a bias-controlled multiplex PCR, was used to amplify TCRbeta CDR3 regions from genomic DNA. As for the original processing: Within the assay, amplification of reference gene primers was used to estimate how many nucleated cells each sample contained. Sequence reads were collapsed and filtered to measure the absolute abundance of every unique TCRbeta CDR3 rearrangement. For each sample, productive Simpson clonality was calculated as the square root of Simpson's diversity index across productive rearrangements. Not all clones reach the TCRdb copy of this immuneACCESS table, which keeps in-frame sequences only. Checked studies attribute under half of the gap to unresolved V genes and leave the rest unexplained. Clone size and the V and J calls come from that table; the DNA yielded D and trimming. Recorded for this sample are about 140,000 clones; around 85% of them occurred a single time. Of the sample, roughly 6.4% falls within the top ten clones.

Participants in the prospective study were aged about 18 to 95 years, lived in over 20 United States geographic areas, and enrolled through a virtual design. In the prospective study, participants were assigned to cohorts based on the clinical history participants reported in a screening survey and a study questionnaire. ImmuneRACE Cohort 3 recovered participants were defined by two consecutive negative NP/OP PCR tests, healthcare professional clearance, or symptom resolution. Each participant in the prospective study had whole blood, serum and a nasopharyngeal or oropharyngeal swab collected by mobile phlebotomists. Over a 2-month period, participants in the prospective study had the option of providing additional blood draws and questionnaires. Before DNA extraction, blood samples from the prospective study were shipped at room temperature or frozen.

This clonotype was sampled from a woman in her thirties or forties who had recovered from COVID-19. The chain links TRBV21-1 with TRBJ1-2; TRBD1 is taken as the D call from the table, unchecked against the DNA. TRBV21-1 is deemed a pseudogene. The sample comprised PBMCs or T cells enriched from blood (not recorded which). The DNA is TGTGCCAGCAGCAAAAGGGGCAACAGGGGGGGAGGCTACACCTTC. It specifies CASSKRGNRGGGYTF.